Presented here are 32 T cell receptor beta chains from one specimen sequenced in a study of graft-versus-host responses after intestinal transplantation. Antigen specificity for these receptors is unknown. TCRdb's copy holds only in-frame clones and misses some; the assay was immunoSEQ multiplex PCR. The sample shows fewer than 150,000 clones, approximately 94% of them seen only once. The input for sequencing was unstimulated CD4+ T cells sorted from spleen or lymph node cells, taken before intestinal transplant. These TCRs come from a human donor who received an intestinal transplant.

The gene calls are TRBV5-1 and TRBJ1-5; TRBD1 matches 7 bases. CDR1 is SGHRS, CDR2 YFSETQ, per germline. After removal of 5 bases from V and 0 bases from J, the junction contained 5 bases not matched to a gene. CDR3 size: 15 residues. The CDR3 sequence is CASRGTADSNQPQHF. The CDR3 DNA reads as TGCGCCAGCAGGGGGACAGCCGATAGCAATCAGCCCCAGCATTTT.

V gene TRBV5-4 combines with J gene TRBJ2-3; 9 nucleotides line up with TRBD2. The CDR3 has 16 amino acids. In germline, CDR1 is SGHNT, CDR2 YYREEE (reference sequence). The V segment lost 0 bases and the J segment 3 bases; nucleotides outside the gene matches: 5. The CDR3 DNA sequence: TGTGCCAGCAGCTTGGGGGGACTAGCTGCTACAGATACGCAGTATTTT. Its protein product is CASSLGGLAATDTQYF.

This clone was found once. The chain couples TRBV5-4 to TRBJ2-1; 7 bases match TRBD2. CDR1 is SGHNT and CDR2 is YYREEE in the germline V gene (reference sequence). V lost 4 bases and J lost 12; bases outside the gene matches: 7. CDR3 length equals 12 residues. The CDR3 DNA reads TGTGCCAGCAGCGTCGGACTAGGGTTGCAGTTCTTC. It specifies CASSVGLGLQFF.

This clone appeared a single time. The chain employs TRBV9 and TRBJ1-1, with D hard to call. This CDR3 is 14 amino acids long. Germline V gives CDR1 SGDLS, CDR2 YYNGEE. The germline V and J ends were trimmed by 3 bases and 2 bases, with 11 bases remaining between them. CDR3 sequence reads: CASSAAPRNTEAFF. DNA for the CDR3: TGTGCCAGCAGCGCCGCTCCTCGAAACACTGAAGCTTTCTTT.

V usage is TRBV4-1 and J usage is TRBJ2-1; no firm D call. The V and J ends lost 6 bases and 7 bases respectively, with 10 bases between them. The CDR3 consists of 12 residues. CDR1 and CDR2 (germline): MGHRA, YSYEKL. DNA for the CDR3: TGCGCCAGCAGGAACGGCCAAAATGAGCAGTTCTTC. It codes for CASRNGQNEQFF.

This chain uses TRBV29-1 with TRBJ2-7; 9 bases agree with TRBD1. Germline loops: CDR1 SQVTM, CDR2 ANQGSEA. The CDR3 runs 12 residues. The ends lost 4 bases at V and 3 bases at J; junction bases unmatched: 1. CDR3 DNA: TGCAGCGTTGGGGACAGGGTCTACGAGCAGTACTTC. Translation gives CSVGDRVYEQYF.

The genes are TRBV5-6 and TRBJ1-2, with D unresolved. Germline assignment: CDR1 SGHDT and CDR2 YYEEEE. The CDR3 extends over 16 amino acids. V was shortened by 2 bases and J by 3 bases, with 17 bases between the two germline ends. The CDR3 protein is CASSFMTSGGDYGYTF. In DNA form, the CDR3 reads TGTGCCAGCAGCTTCATGACCTCTGGCGGAGACTATGGCTACACCTTC.

The rearrangement uses TRBV7-2 and TRBJ2-3; 9 bases fit TRBD2. The CDR3 is 16 amino acids. Germline-derived CDR1 and CDR2 are SGHTA and FQGNSA. The junction had 12 bases not matched to a gene; V was cut back by 5 bases and J by 6 bases. The CDR3 sequence: CASSGRASGGWDTQYF. CDR3 DNA: TGTGCCAGCAGCGGTAGGGCCAGCGGGGGGTGGGATACGCAGTATTTT.

V and J are TRBV14 and TRBJ2-3; TRBD1 matches at 7 bases. Trimming at V came to 4 bases and at J to 2 bases, leaving 6 bases not matched to a gene. Germline V gene sequence: CDR1 SGHDN, CDR2 FVKESK. The CDR3 sequence is 15 residues long. Written as DNA, the CDR3 is TGTGCCAGCAGCCGACGACAGGGTTCCACAGATACGCAGTATTTT. It codes for CASSRRQGSTDTQYF.

The sample holds one count of this clone. V is TRBV11-3 and J is TRBJ2-3, with TRBD2 matching over 7 bases. This CDR3 is 16 amino acids long. Germline V gene sequence: CDR1 SGHNT, CDR2 YENEEA. Losses at the gene ends were 4 bases for V and 2 bases for J; bases not matched to a gene: 9. The CDR3 bases are TGTGCCAGCAGCTCGCCTCGGGGGGAGTTCACAGATACGCAGTATTTT. The encoded protein is CASSSPRGEFTDTQYF.

The chain has TRBV6-4 and TRBJ1-3, with TRBD1 as a possible D gene (5 bases). The CDR3 contains 16 residues. V was pared by 6 bases and J by 0 bases, with 15 bases between. Germline CDR1 is MRHNA and CDR2 is SNTAGT. For the CDR3, the DNA is TGTGCCAGCAGGGGGGTATTCAAGAGCTCTGGAAACACCATATATTTT. Its translation is CASRGVFKSSGNTIYF.

The chain recombines TRBV2 with TRBJ2-5, with a tentative D call TRBD1 (5 bases). This CDR3 is built from 13 residues. Trimming cost V 6 bases and J 2 bases, with 10 bases left between them. Germline CDR1 is SNHLY and CDR2 is FYNNEI. DNA of the CDR3: TGTGCCAGCAGCGTAGACAGACAAGAGACCCAGTACTTC. This gives the protein CASSVDRQETQYF. The variable domain in full, with the rest retrieved from reference TRBV2 and TRBJ2-5, is EPEVTQTPSHQVTQMGQEVILRCVPISNHLYFYWYRQILGQKVEFLVSFYNNEISEKSEIFDDQFSVERPDGSNFTLKIRSTKLEDSAMYFCASSVDRQETQYFGPGTRLLVL.

The rearrangement links TRBV7-3 to TRBJ2-7; tentatively, D is TRBD1 or TRBD2 (6 bases each). This CDR3 is 13 amino acids long. Germline V CDR1 and CDR2: SGHTA, FQGTGA. The V gene lost 5 bases and the J gene lost 4 bases, with 12 bases spanning the gap. CDR3 DNA sequence: TGTGCCAGCAGCCCGGGGGCGGGTTACGAGCAGTACTTC. Protein product: CASSPGAGYEQYF.

This chain links TRBV5-1 with TRBJ1-1; possibly TRBD1 for D (6 bases). The CDR3 totals 13 residues. Germline-derived CDR1 and CDR2 are SGHRS and YFSETQ. Trimming left V 7 bases short and J 3 bases short, with 13 bases between. CDR3 in amino acids: CASGQSVDTEAFF. CDR3 nucleotides: TGCGCCAGCGGACAGTCGGTGGACACTGAAGCTTTCTTT.

This clone is a singleton in its sample. This chain connects TRBV30 to TRBJ2-7; 8 bases map to TRBD1. J lost 0 bases, V lost 1 base, and 5 bases had no gene match. The CDR3 is made up of 15 amino acids. CDR1 and CDR2 from the germline V gene are GTSNPN and SVGIG (reference sequence). The DNA for the CDR3 is TGTGCCTGGAGTGGAGGGACAGGACGCTCCTACGAGCAGTACTTC. Encoded protein: CAWSGGTGRSYEQYF. Supplemented by reference TRBV30 and TRBJ2-7, the full variable domain reads SQTIHQWPATLVQPVGSPLSLECTVEGTSNPNLYWYRQAAGRGLQLLFYSVGIGQISSEVPQNLSASRPQDRQFILSSKKLLLSDSGFYLCAWSGGTGRSYEQYFGPGTRLTVT.

The V call is TRBV10-2, the J call TRBJ2-5, with D possibly matching TRBD1 (5 bases). The germline CDR1 and CDR2 sequences are WSHSY and SAAADI. Trimming cost V 2 bases and J 7 bases, with 11 bases left between them. CDR3 length: 13 amino acids. The CDR3 spells CASSEGAVGTQYF. CDR3 nucleotides: TGCGCCAGCAGTGAGGGGGCGGTGGGGACCCAGTACTTC.

The V gene is TRBV5-5, the J gene TRBJ2-7, with a weak D call TRBD2 (6 bases). V was clipped by 4 bases and J by 2 bases, with 10 bases between them. Germline-derived CDR1 and CDR2 are SGHKS and YYEKEE (reference sequence). The CDR3 is 13 amino acids. In nucleotides, the CDR3 is TGTGCCAGCAGCCGGGACTGGGCCTACGAGCAGTACTTC. Translation gives CASSRDWAYEQYF.

The CDR3 DNA reads TGTGCCACGGGCCCCGGGGATTCACCCCTCCACTTT. As protein: CATGPGDSPLHF. The rearrangement links TRBV10-3 to TRBJ1-6; D gene ambiguous. This CDR3 has 12 residues. Trimming pared 10 bases from V and 8 bases from J, leaving 12 bases between. The germline V gene encodes CDR1 ENHRY and CDR2 SYGVKD.

The chain employs TRBV5-1 and TRBJ2-2; 11 bases are a match to TRBD2. The CDR3 covers 16 residues. Germline trimming cut 1 base from V and 3 bases from J; bases unmatched to any gene: 2. The V gene's germline CDR1 is SGHRS and CDR2 YFSETQ. CDR3 in amino acids: CASSLSSGGHTGELFF. CDR3 DNA sequence: TGCGCCAGCAGCTTGTCTAGCGGGGGGCACACCGGGGAGCTGTTTTTT. Filled out from reference TRBV5-1 and TRBJ2-2, the complete variable domain reads KAGVTQTPRYLIKTRGQQVTLSCSPISGHRSVSWYQQTPGQGLQFLFEYFSETQRNKGNFPGRFSGRQFSNSRSEMNVSTLELGDSALYLCASSLSSGGHTGELFFGEGSRLTVL.

This chain links TRBV10-3 with TRBJ2-3, with 7 nucleotides matching TRBD2. The germline V gene has CDR1 ENHRY and CDR2 SYGVKD. The V segment lost 0 bases and the J segment 1 base; nucleotides outside the gene matches: 1. CDR3 length: 15 residues. CDR3 in amino acids: CAISESAGRTDTQYF. In DNA form, the CDR3 reads TGTGCCATCAGTGAGTCAGCGGGGCGCACAGATACGCAGTATTTT.

The chain is built from TRBV7-9 and TRBJ2-1; 9 bases match TRBD2. This CDR3 region has 16 residues. J was trimmed by 0 bases and V by 2 bases; bases with no gene match: 2. Germline CDR1 SEHNR, CDR2 FQNEAQ (reference sequence). The DNA of the CDR3 is TGTGCCAGCAGCTTACTAGCGGGGAGCTCCTACAATGAGCAGTTCTTC. This sequence encodes CASSLLAGSSYNEQFF.

The chain joins TRBV5-1 to TRBJ2-3, with 7 bases matching TRBD2. The junction had 2 bases not matched to a gene; V was cut back by 0 bases and J by 1 base. The length of the CDR3 is 15 residues. The germline gives CDR1 SGHRS, CDR2 YFSETQ. CDR3 nucleotide sequence: TGCGCCAGCAGCTTGGGTCGGGGGGGCACAGATACGCAGTATTTT. As protein: CASSLGRGGTDTQYF.

CDR3 protein: CASSYSPPGTDPTYEQYF. The CDR3 DNA reads as TGTGCCAGCAGCTACTCCCCCCCCGGGACAGACCCAACCTACGAGCAGTACTTC. The chain joins TRBV7-2 to TRBJ2-7; 7 bases are shared with TRBD1. The CDR3 covers 18 residues. Trimming removed 4 bases from V and 2 bases from J; junction bases left unmatched: 17. CDR1 is SGHTA, CDR2 FQGNSA, per germline.

V usage is TRBV18 and J usage is TRBJ1-1; D is unresolved. CDR1 KGHSH and CDR2 LQKENI come from the germline V gene. There are 13 residues in the CDR3. V lost 10 bases and J 1 base, leaving 13 bases between the germline ends. CDR3 DNA sequence: TGTGCCACGAATGAAAAAGGGAACACTGAAGCTTTCTTT. Amino acid sequence: CATNEKGNTEAFF.

The rearrangement joins TRBV7-6 to TRBJ2-7, with 7 positions matching TRBD1. V lost 1 base to trimming and J lost 1 base; unmatched junction nucleotides: 4. CDR1 and CDR2 (germline): SGHVS, FNYEAQ. The CDR3 is 15 amino acids. CDR3 sequence: CASSLGGTASYEQYF. CDR3 coding DNA: TGTGCCAGCAGCTTAGGGGGGACAGCTTCCTACGAGCAGTACTTC.

The chain employs TRBV29-1 and TRBJ2-3; D unresolved. The germline CDR1 and CDR2 sequences are SQVTM and ANQGSEA. The CDR3 has 13 residues. Trimming shortened V by 4 bases and J by 4 bases, and 12 bases separated the two germline ends. The CDR3 reads CSVVGRLADTQYF. CDR3 DNA sequence: TGCAGCGTTGTGGGAAGGTTGGCAGATACGCAGTATTTT.

In its sample, this clone was seen a few times. The CDR3, as DNA: TGTGCCAGCAGCTCCGGATGGGGGGGGCGAGAGACCCAGTACTTC. It codes for CASSSGWGGRETQYF. The rearrangement uses TRBV7-2 and TRBJ2-5, with D tentatively TRBD2 (7 bases). Germline lookup yields CDR1 SGHTA and CDR2 FQGNSA. This CDR3 is 15 amino acids long. Trimming took 4 bases from V and 4 from J, leaving 16 bases between them.

This chain joins TRBV18 and TRBJ1-1, with 12 bases that match TRBD1. CDR1 and CDR2 from the germline V gene are KGHSH and LQKENI. J gave up 1 base and V 6 bases, and 6 bases lay outside the gene matches. There are 16 residues in the CDR3. Written as DNA, the CDR3 is TGTGCCAGCTCCTCCGGGACAGGGGGCCCGAACACTGAAGCTTTCTTT. Amino acid sequence: CASSSGTGGPNTEAFF.

CDR3 sequence: CASSSFGQRNTGELFF. CDR3 in DNA: TGTGCCAGCAGCTCCTTCGGACAACGGAACACCGGGGAGCTGTTTTTT. The V gene is TRBV13, the J gene TRBJ2-2; D is possibly TRBD1 (5 bases). This CDR3 region has 16 residues. Germline V gene lookup returns CDR1 PRHDT and CDR2 FYEKMQ (reference sequence). V was cut by 4 bases and J by 1 base, with 13 bases left in between.

To note about this clone: Other DNA sequences in the same sample also yield this CDR3. This chain uses TRBV5-8 with TRBJ2-7; D may be TRBD1 or TRBD2 (5 bases each). The CDR3 extends over 14 amino acids. Germline values: CDR1 SGHTS, CDR2 YDEGEE. The V end was cut by 4 bases, the J end by 1 base, with 12 bases between. The CDR3 DNA follows: TGTGCCAGCAGCACGGGGACCGGTTCCTACGAGCAGTACTTC. This gives the protein CASSTGTGSYEQYF.

The table lists this clone with a count of one. The V gene is TRBV25-1, the J gene TRBJ2-1, with D possibly TRBD2 on 5 matching bases. This CDR3 is 16 amino acids long. Germline V gene lookup returns CDR1 MGHDK and CDR2 SYGVNS. V lost 2 bases to trimming and J lost 0 bases, with 11 bases between them. This CDR3 is CASSEPGFSSYNEQFF. Here the CDR3 DNA reads TGTGCCAGCAGTGAACCGGGGTTCAGCTCCTACAATGAGCAGTTCTTC.

The rearrangement links TRBV5-5 to TRBJ2-3; D is ambiguous. The CDR3 is 16 residues long. Germline V lookup: CDR1 SGHKS, CDR2 YYEKEE (reference sequence). The V gene lost 2 bases and the J gene lost 0 bases, with 13 bases spanning the gap. CDR3 nucleotide sequence: TGTGCCAGCAGCTTACAGAGTACAATAAGCACAGATACGCAGTATTTT. Amino acids: CASSLQSTISTDTQYF.